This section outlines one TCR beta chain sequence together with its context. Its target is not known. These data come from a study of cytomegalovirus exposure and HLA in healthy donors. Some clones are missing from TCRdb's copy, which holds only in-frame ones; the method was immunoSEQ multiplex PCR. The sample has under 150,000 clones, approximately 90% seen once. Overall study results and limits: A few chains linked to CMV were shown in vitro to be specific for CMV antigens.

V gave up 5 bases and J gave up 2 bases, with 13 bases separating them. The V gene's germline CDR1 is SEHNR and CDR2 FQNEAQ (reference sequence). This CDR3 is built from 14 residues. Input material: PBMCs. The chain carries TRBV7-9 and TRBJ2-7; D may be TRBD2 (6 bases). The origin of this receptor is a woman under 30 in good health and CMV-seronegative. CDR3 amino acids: CASSVGTGAYEQYF. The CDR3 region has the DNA TGTGCCAGCAGCGTAGGGACTGGCGCCTACGAGCAGTACTTC.